This T cell receptor beta chain derives from a study of radiotherapy plus CTLA-4 blockade in lung cancer. As for the study in general: Patients showed objective responses in about 20% of cases and disease control in roughly 31%. Findings and caveats of the study: Tumor-origin TCR clones grew in blood after radiotherapy plus ipilimumab. Among reported predictors of response, early blood T cell clone dynamics with interferon-beta performed best.

Measured with immunoSEQ multiplex PCR; TCRdb has only the in-frame clones, and not every one. The sample shows some 50,000 clones, around 77% of them seen only once. CDR1 and CDR2 from the germline V gene are LNHDA and SQIVND (reference sequence). V lost 7 bases and J lost 3; bases outside the gene matches: 6. CDR3 length: 15 residues. About this clone itself: The antigen is not known.

Patients had chemo-refractory metastatic non-small-cell lung cancer and received focal radiation plus CTLA-4 blockade that used ipilimumab. Sample: peripheral blood, taken from a patient treated with radiotherapy plus ipilimumab. This chain uses TRBV19 with TRBJ1-6; TRBD1 agrees at 7 bases. The TCR originated in a human donor with non-small cell lung cancer who had stable disease on radiotherapy plus ipilimumab. In DNA form, the CDR3 reads TGTGCCAGTAACCGGGACAGAAACTATAATTCACCCCTCCACTTT. Its protein is CASNRDRNYNSPLHF.